What follows are 14 T cell receptor beta chains derived from one specimen sequenced in a study of blood T cell repertoires in COVID-19 (dated by TCRdb to 2019 to 2021). The library was built by means of the immunoSEQ multiplex PCR assay. TCRdb stores this immuneACCESS table with in-frame sequences only. Part of the clones is absent; in the studies checked, under half of the shortfall reflects unresolved V genes, and no reason is known for the rest. The sample table lists around 430,000 clones, about nine tenths of them with a count of one. 10% to 15% of the sample is held by the ten biggest clonotypes. Sequencing was carried out using peripheral blood. Receptors originate from a woman aged 50 to 60 with COVID-19, enrolled during active disease.

The rearrangement links TRBV29-1 to TRBJ1-4; 10 bases map to TRBD1. V was pared by 5 bases and J by 7 bases, with 13 bases of the junction left unmatched. The CDR3 consists of 16 residues. CDR1 and CDR2 from the germline V gene are SQVTM and ANQGSEA. The CDR3 DNA reads TGCAGCGTTAACTCCGGGACAGGGGTCAGCGGTGAAAAACTGTTTTTT. Amino acid sequence: CSVNSGTGVSGEKLFF.

The CDR3 DNA follows: TGTGCCAGCAGCTGGGGACAAGACAATGAGCAGTTCTTC. Its protein is CASSWGQDNEQFF. The V call is TRBV7-3, the J call TRBJ2-1; tentative D call: TRBD1 (6 bases). Trimming removed 4 bases from V and 5 bases from J, with 9 bases in between. The CDR3 totals 13 residues. CDR1 is SGHTA, CDR2 FQGTGA, per germline.

This sequence joins TRBV6-5 and TRBJ1-6; TRBD1 matches at 12 bases. This CDR3 is 16 amino acids long. With V trimmed by 2 bases and J by 8 bases, 4 bases remained unmatched. Germline loops: CDR1 MNHEY, CDR2 SVGAGI. The CDR3 loop is CASSYGTGGLDSPLHF. As DNA, the CDR3 is TGTGCCAGCAGTTACGGGACAGGGGGCTTGGATTCACCCCTCCACTTT.

This rearrangement joins TRBV18 to TRBJ1-5; the D gene is possibly TRBD1 (5 bases). Trimming took 3 bases from V and 6 from J, leaving 15 bases between them. The germline V gene has CDR1 KGHSH and CDR2 LQKENI. This CDR3 is 15 amino acids long. The CDR3 sequence: CASSPFGTGSQPQHF. Written as DNA, the CDR3 is TGTGCCAGCTCACCCTTTGGGACTGGAAGTCAGCCCCAGCATTTT. The entire variable domain, with the rest obtained from reference TRBV18 and TRBJ1-5, is as follows: NAGVMQNPRHLVRRRGQEARLRCSPMKGHSHVYWYRQLPEEGLKFMVYLQKENIIDESGMPKERFSAEFPKEGPSILRIQQVVRGDSAAYFCASSPFGTGSQPQHFGDGTRLSIL.

The rearrangement uses TRBV27 and TRBJ2-3; 8 bases align to TRBD2. The CDR3 is 15 amino acids. Germline V CDR1 and CDR2: MNHEY, SMNVEV (reference sequence). The ends lost 4 bases at V and 0 bases at J; junction bases unmatched: 3. CDR3 sequence: CASSSRLASTDTQYF. The CDR3 bases are TGTGCCAGCAGTTCTCGACTAGCGAGCACAGATACGCAGTATTTT.

The chain carries TRBV11-3 and TRBJ2-2, with TRBD1 as a possible D gene (6 bases). Germline V gene data show CDR1 as SGHNT and CDR2 as YENEEA. Between the trimmed V and J ends, which lost 4 bases and 6 bases, there was a span of 12 bases. There are 14 residues in the CDR3. The CDR3 nucleotides are TGTGCCAGCAGCTCCACACAGGGATCCGGGGAGCTGTTTTTT. Protein product: CASSSTQGSGELFF.

This clone was picked up a small number of times. The chain joins TRBV7-8 to TRBJ1-2; no definite D call. Per germline, CDR1 SGHVS and CDR2 FQNEAQ. The ends were cut back, 1 base at V and 5 bases at J, with 11 bases in the middle. The CDR3 covers 14 residues. CDR3 in DNA: TGTGCCAGCAGCTTAGGGGTGTCGGAGTATGGCTACACCTTC. Amino acids: CASSLGVSEYGYTF.

The rearrangement joins TRBV24-1 to TRBJ1-5, with no clear D. The length of the CDR3 is 12 residues. V shed 4 bases and J shed 5 bases, with 5 bases lying between them. CDR1 and CDR2 (germline): KGHDR, SFDVKD. The CDR3 nucleotides are TGTGCCACCAGTGACTACGATCAGCCCCAGCATTTT. This sequence encodes CATSDYDQPQHF.

Many counts were recorded for this clone. The CDR3 DNA reads as TGTGCCAGCAGCTCTACCTTTACAGATACGCAGTATTTT. It codes for CASSSTFTDTQYF. The genes are TRBV7-3 and TRBJ2-3; D is unclear. Trimming shortened V by 4 bases and J by 3 bases, and 8 bases separated the two germline ends. The CDR3 has 13 amino acids. The germline V gene encodes CDR1 SGHTA and CDR2 FQGTGA. Combining the CDR3 with reference TRBV7-3 and TRBJ2-3 gives the whole variable domain GAGVSQTPSNKVTEKGKYVELRCDPISGHTALYWYRQSLGQGPEFLIYFQGTGAADDSGLPNDRFFAVRPEGSVSTLKIQRTERGDSAVYLCASSSTFTDTQYFGPGTRLTVL.

This chain uses TRBV3-1 (or the pseudogene TRBV3-2) with TRBJ2-5, with 10 bases that match TRBD2. Germline V gene lookup returns CDR1 LGHDT and CDR2 YNNKEL (reference sequence). The ends lost 4 bases at V and 3 bases at J; junction bases unmatched: 8. The CDR3 totals 16 residues. The CDR3 is CASSPYERGGKETQYF. The CDR3 nucleotides are TGTGCCAGCAGCCCCTACGAGCGGGGGGGCAAAGAGACCCAGTACTTC.

V is TRBV9 and J is TRBJ1-1; D unclear. The ends were cut back, 0 bases at V and 9 bases at J, with 15 bases in the middle. Germline V gives CDR1 SGDLS, CDR2 YYNGEE. There are 14 residues in the CDR3. CDR3 loop: CASSVVSGNPQAFF. As DNA, the CDR3 is TGTGCCAGCAGCGTAGTATCCGGGAACCCCCAAGCTTTCTTT. Full variable domain (rest looked up from reference TRBV9 and TRBJ1-1): DSGVTQTPKHLITATGQRVTLRCSPRSGDLSVYWYQQSLDQGLQFLIQYYNGEERAKGNILERFSAQQFPDLHSELNLSSLELGDSALYFCASSVVSGNPQAFFGQGTRLTVV.

The genes are TRBV3-1 (or the pseudogene TRBV3-2) and TRBJ1-5; D is perhaps TRBD1 (6 bases). Trimming took 8 bases from V and 4 from J, leaving 12 bases between them. This CDR3 comprises 13 residues. From germline, CDR1 is LGHDT and CDR2 YNNKEL (reference sequence). Written as DNA, the CDR3 is TGTGCCAGCGGCAAGGACAGAAATCAGCCCCAGCATTTT. Translated, it gives CASGKDRNQPQHF.

This chain links TRBV3-1 (or the pseudogene TRBV3-2) with TRBJ1-2; D unresolved. CDR3 length: 12 residues. V was cut by 2 bases and J by 7 bases, with 8 bases left in between. The germline CDR1 and CDR2 sequences are LGHDT and YNNKEL (reference sequence). CDR3 coding DNA: TGTGCCAGCAGCCAATCCCTCGGTGGCTACACCTTC. This gives the protein CASSQSLGGYTF.

The J gene is TRBJ1-3, the V gene TRBV29-1; no reliable D call. The V end was cut by 4 bases, the J end by 0 bases, with 7 bases between. The germline V gene encodes CDR1 SQVTM and CDR2 ANQGSEA. The CDR3 contains 13 residues. This chain's CDR3 is CSVGAVSGNTIYF. CDR3 bases: TGCAGCGTTGGGGCAGTCTCTGGAAACACCATATATTTT.